This T cell receptor (beta chain) was profiled in a study of identical twins. Broader study findings: The study reached conclusions through statistical analysis that was cross-sectional, not following the same donors.

TCRdb ran MiXCR on the 5' RACE reads and lists one entry per CDR3 protein. The sample has approximately 150,000 distinct CDR3 sequences; 3% to 4% are singletons. In this sample, this clonotype turned up many times. The antigen remains undetermined. The CDR3 is 16 amino acids. Germline V CDR1 and CDR2: DFQATT, SNEGSKA (reference sequence). V trimming: 0 bases; J trimming: 7 bases; junction bases outside the gene matches: 7. This sequence was found in a man between 18 and 29 years old in good health. The sequenced sample consisted of memory T cells sorted from blood. The rearrangement links TRBV20-1 to TRBJ2-1; 12 positions agree with TRBD2. CDR3 DNA sequence: TGCAGTGCTAGAGATAGGACTAGCGGGATGGGTAATGAGCAGTTCTTC. This codes for CSARDRTSGMGNEQFF.